The rows below give T cell receptor beta chains drawn from one sample of a study of monozygotic twins with cystic fibrosis. Profiling relied on immunoSEQ multiplex PCR, and the TCRdb table lists in-frame clones only, not all of them. The repertoire holds tens of thousands of clones, with approximately 90% as singletons. The sequenced sample was blood. These receptors were taken from a boy between 2 and 10 years old with cystic fibrosis. CDR3s include the opening cysteine and the closing phenylalanine or tryptophan. Fields, in order: V gene, clone size, J gene, D gene, CDR3 protein, CDR3 DNA. A D gene is named only where the DNA matches it firmly. Expanded clones get a size class; other rows say once, few or many, or leave the size out.

TRBV13	-	TRBJ1-5	-	CASSLAGDNQPQHF	TGTGCCAGCAGCTTGGCAGGGGATAATCAGCCCCAGCATTTT
TRBV4-1	-	TRBJ2-7	-	CASSQDGQAPYEQYF	TGCGCCAGCAGCCAAGATGGGCAGGCCCCCTACGAGCAGTACTTC
TRBV4-2	-	TRBJ2-3	-	CASSQELEGENTQYF	TGTGCCAGCAGCCAAGAGCTCGAGGGGGAAAATACGCAGTATTTT
TRBV5-1	-	TRBJ2-2	-	CASSLSGELFF	TGCGCCAGCAGCTTATCCGGGGAGCTGTTTTTT
TRBV29-1	-	TRBJ1-1	-	CSVALQKLNTEAFF	TGCAGCGTCGCCCTACAGAAGTTGAACACTGAAGCTTTCTTT
TRBV13	-	TRBJ2-3	TRBD1	CASSSGSGGSTDTQYF	TGTGCCAGCAGCTCGGGATCAGGGGGCAGCACAGATACGCAGTATTTT
TRBV10-1	-	TRBJ1-3	-	CASGVGNTIYF	TGCGCCAGCGGGGTTGGAAACACCATATATTTT
TRBV21-1	-	TRBJ2-1	-	CASSRQRTGLEQFF	TGTGCCAGCAGCAGACAGAGGACAGGGCTTGAGCAGTTCTTC
TRBV9	-	TRBJ2-1	TRBD1	CASSVTGASSNEQFF	TGTGCCAGCAGCGTTACAGGGGCAAGTAGTAATGAGCAGTTCTTC
TRBV5-1	-	TRBJ2-7	-	CASSLAAAYEQYF	TGCGCCAGCAGCTTGGCCGCCGCGTACGAGCAGTACTTC
TRBV29-1	-	TRBJ1-5	-	CSVGQGNQPQHF	TGCAGCGTTGGACAGGGCAATCAGCCCCAGCATTTT
TRBV7-9	-	TRBJ1-1	-	CASSQGQSGAFF	TGTGCCAGCAGCCAGGGGCAGTCAGGCGCTTTCTTT
TRBV11-3	-	TRBJ2-4	-	CASSLATGQNIQYF	TGTGCCAGCAGCTTAGCTACGGGGCAAAACATTCAGTACTTC
TRBV6-1	-	TRBJ2-1	-	CASSYHEQFF	TGTGCCAGCAGTTACCATGAGCAGTTCTTC
TRBV7-9	-	TRBJ1-3	-	CASSLAQTGLFSGNTIYF	TGTGCCAGCAGCTTAGCACAGACAGGACTGTTCTCTGGAAACACCATATATTTT
TRBV28	-	TRBJ2-7	-	CASGALQIYEQYF	TGTGCCAGCGGTGCCCTGCAAATCTACGAGCAGTACTTC
TRBV21-1	-	TRBJ2-5	-	CASSKWEGQDHQETQYF	TGTGCCAGCAGCAAATGGGAGGGACAGGATCACCAAGAGACCCAGTACTTC
TRBV2	-	TRBJ1-6	-	CASSPRLHF	TGTGCCAGCTCACCCCGACTCCACTTT
TRBV9	few	TRBJ2-7	-	CASGGQGAEQYF	TGTGCCAGCGGGGGGCAGGGAGCAGAGCAGTACTTC
TRBV5-1	-	TRBJ1-1	-	CASSLIQGVNTEAFF	TGCGCCAGCAGCTTGATACAGGGAGTGAACACTGAAGCTTTCTTT
TRBV5-6	-	TRBJ2-2	-	CASSKGLKMNTGELFF	TGTGCCAGCAGCAAAGGACTCAAAATGAACACCGGGGAGCTGTTTTTT
TRBV5-1	-	TRBJ1-6	TRBD1	CASSFDRGPVNSPLHF	TGCGCCAGCAGCTTCGACAGGGGGCCGGTGAATTCACCCCTCCACTTT
TRBV11-2	-	TRBJ1-5	-	CASSLWSGLGQPQHF	TGTGCCAGCAGCTTATGGTCAGGGTTGGGTCAGCCCCAGCATTTT
TRBV5-6	-	TRBJ2-1	-	CASSPEYVGREQFF	TGTGCCAGCAGCCCCGAGTATGTGGGGAGGGAGCAGTTCTTC
TRBV9	-	TRBJ1-2	-	CASSVNSGSYTF	TGTGCCAGCAGCGTGAACTCTGGAAGCTACACCTTC
TRBV18	-	TRBJ2-4	-	CASSPLDGFPGAKNIQYF	TGTGCCAGCTCACCACTCGATGGTTTCCCCGGGGCCAAAAACATTCAGTACTTC
TRBV6-1	-	TRBJ1-1	-	CASSARQDLVEAFF	TGTGCCAGCAGTGCCAGACAGGACCTAGTGGAAGCTTTCTTT
TRBV6-4	-	TRBJ1-1	-	CASSDFFGAVLSEAFF	TGTGCCAGCAGTGACTTTTTTGGGGCGGTCTTGTCTGAAGCTTTCTTT
TRBV5-5	-	TRBJ2-2	-	CASSSGANTGELFF	TGTGCCAGCAGCTCCGGGGCGAACACCGGGGAGCTGTTTTTT
TRBV11-1	-	TRBJ2-1	TRBD2	CASSESGGNYNEQFF	TGTGCCAGCAGCGAAAGCGGGGGGAATTACAATGAGCAGTTCTTC
TRBV6-7	-	TRBJ1-4	-	CASSYWDEKLFF	TGTGCCAGCAGTTACTGGGATGAAAAACTGTTTTTT
TRBV4-3	once	TRBJ1-3	-	CASSRDTYSGNTIYF	TGCGCCAGCTCCCGGGACACCTACTCTGGAAACACCATATATTTT
TRBV7-2	-	TRBJ1-1	TRBD1	CASSLQGGTEAFF	TGTGCCAGCAGCTTACAGGGGGGGACTGAAGCTTTCTTT
TRBV7-9	-	TRBJ1-1	-	CASSLALKTTEAFF	TGTGCCAGCAGCTTAGCGCTTAAAACCACTGAAGCTTTCTTT
TRBV7-2	-	TRBJ1-2	-	CASSLAGEGGASGYGYTF	TGTGCCAGCAGCTTAGCGGGAGAAGGGGGGGCCTCTGGGTATGGCTACACCTTC
TRBV6-5	-	TRBJ2-2	-	CASRRGDTNTGELFF	TGTGCCAGCAGGAGGGGGGACACCAACACCGGGGAGCTGTTTTTT
TRBV27	-	TRBJ1-5	-	CASSLSAGSNQPQHF	TGTGCCAGCAGTTTATCAGCCGGAAGCAATCAGCCCCAGCATTTT
TRBV6-6	-	TRBJ1-3	-	CASSYSAGNTIYF	TGTGCCAGCAGTTACTCAGCTGGAAACACCATATATTTT
TRBV4-2	-	TRBJ2-3	TRBD2	CASSLGLVGRTDTQYF	TGTGCCAGCAGCCTAGGACTAGTGGGGCGCACAGATACGCAGTATTTT
TRBV7-9	-	TRBJ2-5	TRBD1	CASSPGQGLETQYF	TGTGCCAGCAGCCCGGGACAGGGGTTGGAGACCCAGTACTTC
TRBV7-9	-	TRBJ1-2	-	CASSPRVDYGYTF	TGTGCCAGCAGCCCCCGGGTCGACTATGGCTACACCTTC
TRBV19	-	TRBJ2-7	-	CASSIGARSSYEQYF	TGTGCCAGTAGTATAGGAGCCCGAAGCTCCTACGAGCAGTACTTC
TRBV7-2	-	TRBJ2-2	-	CASSRNTGELFF	TGTGCCAGCAGCCGTAACACCGGGGAGCTGTTTTTT
TRBV7-6	once	TRBJ2-7	TRBD1	CASSQGQGNEQYF	TGTGCCAGCAGCCAGGGACAGGGGAACGAGCAGTACTTC
TRBV2	-	TRBJ2-7	-	CARSGEGWDEQYF	TGTGCCAGATCAGGGGAGGGATGGGACGAGCAGTACTTC
TRBV11-2	-	TRBJ2-1	-	CASSPGRYNEQFF	TGTGCCAGCAGCCCAGGACGGTACAATGAGCAGTTCTTC
TRBV6-5	once	TRBJ1-2	TRBD1	CASSRQGNYGYTF	TGTGCCAGCAGTCGACAGGGGAACTATGGCTACACCTTC
TRBV5-1	-	TRBJ2-2	TRBD1	CASSSWIGTGGRGELFF	TGCGCCAGCAGCAGTTGGATCGGGACAGGGGGTCGCGGGGAGCTGTTTTTT
TRBV2	-	TRBJ2-3	TRBD1	CASSEATTGADTQYF	TGTGCCAGCAGTGAAGCCACGACAGGGGCAGATACGCAGTATTTT
TRBV13	-	TRBJ1-1	-	CASSLTPRQSHMNTEAFF	TGTGCCAGCAGCTTAACCCCCCGACAGAGCCATATGAACACTGAAGCTTTCTTT
TRBV2	few	TRBJ1-5	-	CASSEGRGYNQPQHF	TGTGCCAGCAGTGAAGGCAGGGGTTATAATCAGCCCCAGCATTTT
TRBV6-6	once	TRBJ1-4	-	CASRGQINEKLFF	TGTGCCAGCAGAGGGCAGATAAATGAAAAACTGTTTTTT
TRBV6-1	once	TRBJ1-2	-	CASSEAGSNYGYTF	TGTGCCAGCAGTGAAGCTGGCAGTAACTATGGCTACACCTTC
TRBV6-4	-	TRBJ1-1	TRBD1	CASSRDRDTEAFF	TGTGCCAGCAGTAGGGACAGGGACACTGAAGCTTTCTTT
TRBV9	-	TRBJ2-7	TRBD1	CASSANLGTGFYEQYF	TGTGCCAGCAGCGCGAACCTCGGGACAGGATTCTACGAGCAGTACTTC
TRBV7-8	-	TRBJ2-7	TRBD1	CASSYRGVHEQYF	TGTGCCAGCAGCTACAGGGGGGTCCACGAGCAGTACTTC
TRBV27	few	TRBJ1-1	-	CASKGNTEAFF	TGTGCCAGCAAGGGGAACACTGAAGCTTTCTTT